The 12 T cell receptor beta chains below come from one sample, sequenced in a study of blood T cell repertoires in COVID-19. Profiling relied on immunoSEQ multiplex PCR, and the TCRdb table lists in-frame clones only, not all of them. The sample includes tens of thousands of clones, around four fifths seen only once; the top ten take 3.5%. Sample: peripheral blood. The receptors here all came from a man between 60 and 70 years old with acute or convalescent COVID-19.

CDR3 bases: TGTGCCAGCAGTGACTTCACCGGGACAGGTTCCTACGAGCAGTACTTC. As protein: CASSDFTGTGSYEQYF. This chain uses TRBV6-1 with TRBJ2-7; 8 positions agree with TRBD1. Unmatched junction bases numbered 8, after V lost 3 bases and J lost 1 base. CDR1 and CDR2 from the germline V gene are MNHNS and SASEGT. CDR3 size: 16 residues.

This chain joins TRBV6-5 and TRBJ2-7; perhaps TRBD1 as D (6 bases). This CDR3 has 15 amino acids. Germline CDR1 and CDR2: MNHEY and SVGAGI. Trimming removed 0 bases at V and 3 bases at J, with 12 bases between. The CDR3 nucleotides are TGTGCCAGCAGTTACTCGGGGCAGGGGTACTACGAGCAGTACTTC. Protein product: CASSYSGQGYYEQYF.

The chain carries TRBV10-2 and TRBJ1-5; no definite D call. CDR1 is WSHSY, CDR2 SAAADI, per germline. Deletions cut 3 bases from V and 6 bases from J, with 9 bases between. The CDR3 consists of 13 residues. The CDR3 DNA is TGCGCCAGCAGTGACGGCAGCGGTCAGCCCCAGCATTTT. This gives the protein CASSDGSGQPQHF.

This chain connects TRBV27 to TRBJ1-1; D gene unclear. V was pared by 8 bases and J by 1 base, with 11 bases between. The germline gives CDR1 MNHEY, CDR2 SMNVEV (reference sequence). This CDR3 spans 13 amino acids. The CDR3 nucleotides are TGTGCCAGCTTCAACAGTGGGAACACTGAAGCTTTCTTT. Translating gives CASFNSGNTEAFF.

The chain couples TRBV28 to TRBJ1-2, with D uncertain. The V gene lost 5 bases and the J gene lost 3 bases, with 13 bases spanning the gap. Germline CDR1 MDHEN, CDR2 SYDVKM. The CDR3 extends over 14 amino acids. CDR3 sequence reads: CASSLSGLDYGYTF. CDR3 nucleotides: TGTGCCAGCAGTCTCTCAGGACTCGACTATGGCTACACCTTC.

The chain joins TRBV7-9 to TRBJ1-1, with D maybe TRBD1 (6 bases). The CDR3 sequence is 13 residues long. Germline V gene data show CDR1 as SEHNR and CDR2 as FQNEAQ (reference sequence). Trimming took off 1 base at V and 7 bases at J, with 10 bases between the two ends. The CDR3 is CASSLEGQLEAFF. The CDR3 DNA is TGTGCCAGCAGCTTAGAAGGACAGCTTGAAGCTTTCTTT.

The chain combines TRBV6-5 with TRBJ2-7, with D maybe TRBD1 (6 bases). This CDR3 region has 15 residues. V was trimmed by 5 bases and J by 0 bases, leaving 14 bases between them. The germline V gene has CDR1 MNHEY and CDR2 SVGAGI. The CDR3 protein is CASSHGQPTSYEQYF. The CDR3 coding sequence is TGTGCCAGCAGTCATGGACAGCCGACCTCCTACGAGCAGTACTTC.

V is TRBV5-4 and J is TRBJ2-5, with 11 bases identical to TRBD2. This CDR3 comprises 16 residues. CDR1 SGHNT and CDR2 YYREEE come from the germline V gene (reference sequence). V gave up 2 bases and J gave up 1 base; unmatched junction bases: 4. In DNA form, the CDR3 reads TGTGCCAGCAGCTTCAGACTAGCGGGGTCCCAAGAGACCCAGTACTTC. Residues: CASSFRLAGSQETQYF.

This sequence joins TRBV12-3 or TRBV12-4 and TRBJ2-1; 7 nucleotides agree with TRBD2. V lost 4 bases to trimming and J lost 4 bases; unmatched junction nucleotides: 1. This CDR3 spans 13 amino acids. The CDR3 coding sequence is TGTGCCAGCAGTTGGGGAGGGTACAATGAGCAGTTCTTC. Translating it yields CASSWGGYNEQFF.

V is TRBV24-1 and J is TRBJ1-5; maybe TRBD1 (5 bases). CDR1 and CDR2 (germline): KGHDR, SFDVKD. The CDR3 covers 13 residues. V was clipped by 12 bases and J by 4 bases, with 15 bases between them. Written as DNA, the CDR3 is TGTGCCTCCGGGGGAACCCAAAATCAGCCCCAGCATTTT. Protein product: CASGGTQNQPQHF.

The rearrangement links TRBV5-1 to TRBJ1-1; 7 positions agree with TRBD1. The CDR3 sequence is 13 residues long. The V gene's germline CDR1 is SGHRS and CDR2 YFSETQ. J lost 6 bases, V lost 4 bases, and 6 bases had no gene match. CDR3 in amino acids: CASSTAGGAEAFF. The CDR3 nucleotides read TGCGCCAGCAGCACTGCAGGGGGTGCTGAAGCTTTCTTT.

The J gene is TRBJ1-4, the V gene TRBV29-1, with TRBD1 as a possible D gene (6 bases). Germline V CDR1 and CDR2: SQVTM, ANQGSEA. Trimming took 5 bases from V and 0 from J, leaving 13 bases between them. The CDR3 spans 15 residues. The CDR3 sequence: CSVPGPGATNEKLFF. CDR3 DNA: TGCAGCGTTCCCGGACCAGGGGCAACTAATGAAAAACTGTTTTTT.